A selection of T cell receptor beta chains follows, all from one sample in a study of CD8+ T cells in alopecia areata. The repertoire was sequenced with immunoSEQ multiplex PCR; TCRdb's copy has only in-frame clones and lacks some. The profile shows roughly 110,000 clones, roughly 50% of them singletons. Material: CD8+ T cells sorted from blood, obtained at week 24, from a patient treated with tofacitinib. The receptors shown here come from a human donor with alopecia areata. The CDR3 runs from the conserved cysteine through the conserved F or W. A D gene is named only where the DNA matches it firmly. Size values are once, few and many counts, or a class for expanded clones, and some rows have none.

>TRBV6-1|-|TRBJ2-7|TRBD1
TGTGCCAGCAGTCTCCGGGACAGGTGGAACGAGCAGTACTTC
CASSLRDRWNEQYF
>TRBV13|-|TRBJ2-5|-
TGTGCCAGCAGCTTTCCTCTACAAGAGACCCAGTACTTC
CASSFPLQETQYF
>TRBV5-6|-|TRBJ1-5|TRBD1
TGTGCCAGCAGCTGGGGACAGGGATCGGGTCAGCCCCAGCATTTT
CASSWGQGSGQPQHF
>TRBV30|-|TRBJ2-3|-
TGTGCCTGGTGGTCGGGGGACAGCAAGATCACAGATACGCAGTATTTT
CAWWSGDSKITDTQYF
>TRBV10-3|-|TRBJ2-7|-
TGTGCCATCAGTGATTTGAGTTCCTACGAGCAGTACTTC
CAISDLSSYEQYF
>TRBV6-5|-|TRBJ2-2|TRBD1
TGTGCCAGCAGTTACTCGACAGGGACGAACACCGGGGAGCTGTTTTTT
CASSYSTGTNTGELFF
>TRBV7-6|once|TRBJ1-1|-
TGTGCCAGCAGCTTAAAGGGGGGGAGGAACACTGAAGCTTTCTTT
CASSLKGGRNTEAFF
>TRBV13|-|TRBJ1-1|-
TGTGCCAGCAGCTTACCGGACAGTTTGAACACTGAAGCTTTCTTT
CASSLPDSLNTEAFF
>TRBV30|-|TRBJ2-7|TRBD2
TGTGCCTGGAGTGGTCTCGCGGGGGGGCCGGGTCAGTACTTC
CAWSGLAGGPGQYF
>TRBV5-6|-|TRBJ1-5|-
TGTGCCAGCAGCCGGGACAGCAATCAGCCCCAGCATTTT
CASSRDSNQPQHF
>TRBV19|-|TRBJ2-7|-
TGTGCCAGTAGTATAGCAGGATACGAGCAGTACTTC
CASSIAGYEQYF
>TRBV6-5|-|TRBJ2-7|TRBD1
TGTGCCAGCAGCGGGACAGGGGCTTCCTACGAGCAGTACTTC
CASSGTGASYEQYF
>TRBV5-6|-|TRBJ2-4|TRBD1
TGTGCCAGCAGTCAACAGGGGGATAAAAACATTCAGTACTTC
CASSQQGDKNIQYF
>TRBV29-1|few|TRBJ2-3|-
TGCAGCGCCGATGCCGGGGCTGCAGATACGCAGTATTTT
CSADAGAADTQYF
>TRBV9|-|TRBJ1-1|-
TGTGCCAGCAGCGTAGGGGGGGAGAACACTGAAGCTTTCTTT
CASSVGGENTEAFF
>TRBV10-3|-|TRBJ1-2|-
TGTGCCACCGCTGATAACTATGGCTACACCTTC
CATADNYGYTF
>TRBV6-5|few|TRBJ1-5|TRBD1
TGTGCCAGCAGTCCCAGGGGGTTTAGACAGCCCCAGCATTTT
CASSPRGFRQPQHF
>TRBV5-6|-|TRBJ2-1|TRBD2
TGTGCCAGCAGCCACGGACTAGCGGGGGTGGGTGAGCAGTTCTTC
CASSHGLAGVGEQFF
>TRBV27|-|TRBJ2-7|-
TGTGCCAGCAGCCTCGTCCCCTTCTACGAGCAGTACTTC
CASSLVPFYEQYF
>TRBV6-5|-|TRBJ1-5|-
TGTGCCAGCAGTTACAACCCGACCGTCCAGCCCCAGCATTTT
CASSYNPTVQPQHF
>TRBV5-6|-|TRBJ2-5|TRBD2
TGTGCCAGCAGCTTGTTTGCGGGGGGAGAGACCCAGTACTTC
CASSLFAGGETQYF
>TRBV5-4|-|TRBJ1-2|-
TGTGCCAGCAGCTTGCCTCAGGGGACTAACTATGGCTACACCTTC
CASSLPQGTNYGYTF
>TRBV11-2|few|TRBJ2-7|-
TGTGCCAGCAGCAAAAGGACGGACCCCTACGAGCAGTACTTC
CASSKRTDPYEQYF
>TRBV7-8|-|TRBJ1-1|TRBD1
TGTGCCAGCAGCACACACAGGGGGCGTTTCACTGAAGCTTTCTTT
CASSTHRGRFTEAFF
>TRBV5-1|few|TRBJ1-1|TRBD1
TGCGCCAGCACCCAGGGGGATGCAGGGGGCACTGAAGCTTTCTTT
CASTQGDAGGTEAFF
>TRBV7-2|-|TRBJ2-1|-
TGTGCCAGCAGCTTAGTGGTCGGGAAAAATGAGCAGTTCTTC
CASSLVVGKNEQFF
>TRBV6-6|-|TRBJ1-1|-
TGTGCCAGCAGTCCGGGACACCGGAACACTGAAGCTTTCTTT
CASSPGHRNTEAFF
>TRBV30|few|TRBJ1-1|-
TGTGCCTGGAGTGTGGGACCCACTGAAGCTTTCTTT
CAWSVGPTEAFF
>TRBV7-2|-|TRBJ2-4|-
TGTGCCAGCAGCTTAGTTCTCTTC
CASSLVLF
>TRBV13|-|TRBJ1-2|-
TGTGCCAGCAGCCTAGCCGGGGGCGTTATTTATGGCTACACCTTC
CASSLAGGVIYGYTF
>TRBV27|-|TRBJ1-2|TRBD1
TGTGCCAGCAGTTTATTTGGACAGGGAGTTCATGGCTACACCTTC
CASSLFGQGVHGYTF
>TRBV5-6|-|TRBJ1-2|-
TGTGCCAGCAGCGCGGCGGGGAGGGCAGGGAGTTACTATGGCTACACCTTC
CASSAAGRAGSYYGYTF
>TRBV7-8|-|TRBJ1-5|TRBD1
TGTGCCAGCAGCTTAGGTCTAGGGACAGCTAGCAATCAGCCCCAGCATTTT
CASSLGLGTASNQPQHF
>TRBV27|-|TRBJ2-7|TRBD2
TGTGCCAGCAGTGGGAGACTAGCGGGGAGCTCCTACGAGCAGTACTTC
CASSGRLAGSSYEQYF
>TRBV2|-|TRBJ2-1|TRBD2
TGTGCCAGCAATGACCCCAGGACTAGCGGGGGCAATGAGCAGTTCTTC
CASNDPRTSGGNEQFF
>TRBV5-1|-|TRBJ2-3|-
TGCGCCAGCAGCTTGGAAGGCGGGTTCACAGATACGCAGTATTTT
CASSLEGGFTDTQYF
>TRBV5-4|-|TRBJ2-7|TRBD1
TGTGCCAGCAGCTACAGGGGAATCTCCTACGAGCAGTACTTC
CASSYRGISYEQYF
>TRBV27|-|TRBJ1-6|-
TGTGCCAGCAGTTTTCGTTCGGTCTCCTATAATTCACCCCTCCACTTT
CASSFRSVSYNSPLHF
>TRBV2|-|TRBJ2-7|TRBD1
TGTGCCAGCAGCACAAACCCCAAGGACAGGGGGACCGACGAGCAGTACTTC
CASSTNPKDRGTDEQYF
>TRBV2|-|TRBJ1-5|-
TGTGCCAGCAGGGATGGGGATAGCAATCAGCCCCAGCATTTT
CASRDGDSNQPQHF
>TRBV6-5|-|TRBJ1-1|-
TGTGCCAGCAGCCCCGGGGAATATGAAGCTTTCTTT
CASSPGEYEAFF
>TRBV14|-|TRBJ2-5|TRBD2
TGTGCCAGCAGCCATAGGCTTCTAGCGGGGCTCCAAGAGACCCAGTACTTC
CASSHRLLAGLQETQYF
>TRBV27|-|TRBJ2-1|TRBD1
TGTGCCACCGGGACAGGCAAGGGCTATGAGCAGTTCTTC
CATGTGKGYEQFF
>TRBV10-3|-|TRBJ1-1|-
TGTGCCATCAGTGATAGGAACACTGAAGCTTTCTTT
CAISDRNTEAFF
>TRBV7-9|few|TRBJ2-3|TRBD2
TGTGCCAGCAGCCCAGGACTAGCGCGCACAGATACGCAGTATTTT
CASSPGLARTDTQYF
>TRBV6-5|-|TRBJ2-7|-
TGTGCCAGCAGTTTGAGTGTCTCCTACGAGCAGTACTTC
CASSLSVSYEQYF
>TRBV27|once|TRBJ2-7|-
TGTGCCAGCAGTTTTTTGGCTACTAACAGCTACGAGCAGTACTTC
CASSFLATNSYEQYF
>TRBV10-3|-|TRBJ1-2|-
TGTGCCATCAGCGCCTCTCTTGACAGGCTCTATGGCTACACCTTC
CAISASLDRLYGYTF
>TRBV5-1|once|TRBJ2-1|-
TGCGCCAGCAGCTTGGCCGAAAGGGTCCATGAGCAGTTCTTC
CASSLAERVHEQFF
>TRBV29-1|-|TRBJ1-2|TRBD1
TGCAGCGTACGAGACAGGGTGATTCATGGCTACACCTTC
CSVRDRVIHGYTF
>TRBV5-1|-|TRBJ2-7|-
TGCGCCAGCAGCTTGGAGCAGGCAGATACCTACGAGCAGTACTTC
CASSLEQADTYEQYF
>TRBV13|-|TRBJ1-2|TRBD1
TGTGCCAGCAGCTTCGCCGGGACAGGATCCTCCGACTATGGCTACACCTTC
CASSFAGTGSSDYGYTF
>TRBV18|-|TRBJ1-2|-
TGTGCCAGCTCACCACTCGGGAGAGGTCTGGCTAACTATGGCTACACCTTC
CASSPLGRGLANYGYTF
>TRBV7-9|-|TRBJ2-7|-
TGTGCCAGCAGCTTAGGTGTTTACGAGCAGTACTTC
CASSLGVYEQYF